Following are 27 T cell receptor beta chains from one sample sequenced in a study of blood T cell repertoires in COVID-19. Data came from immunoSEQ multiplex PCR; TCRdb stores just in-frame clones and leaves some out. This sample has some 300,000 clones, with over 85% found just once. Material for sequencing was peripheral blood. These receptors were collected from a woman aged 25-40 years with COVID-19, enrolled during active disease.

The CDR3 DNA reads as TGTGCCAGCAGCCAAGAGGGCCCCCCCAGAGCTAATGAAAAACTGTTTTTT. Translated: CASSQEGPPRANEKLFF. The chain employs TRBV4-2 and TRBJ1-4; D not certain. The V end lost 0 bases, the J end lost 3 bases, and 14 bases lay between the germline ends. The CDR3 totals 17 residues. Per germline, CDR1 LGHNA and CDR2 YNFKEQ.

The genes are TRBV13 and TRBJ1-2; TRBD1 might be the D (5 bases). Germline CDR1 reads PRHDT; CDR2 reads FYEKMQ (reference sequence). This CDR3 is 13 amino acids long. Trimming removed 5 bases from V and 4 bases from J, with 11 bases in between. In nucleotides, the CDR3 is TGTGCCAGCAGCCAGGGCGTTAGCTATGGCTACACCTTC. Protein sequence: CASSQGVSYGYTF.

This chain joins TRBV5-4 and TRBJ2-5; 8 bases are a match to TRBD2. V was pared by 0 bases and J by 5 bases, with 3 bases of the junction left unmatched. Germline CDR1 and CDR2: SGHNT and YYREEE (reference sequence). The CDR3 loop spans 14 amino acids. CDR3 loop: CASSLGLARETQYF. The CDR3 DNA reads as TGTGCCAGCAGCTTGGGACTAGCGAGGGAGACCCAGTACTTC.

This rearrangement joins TRBV3-1 (or the pseudogene TRBV3-2) to TRBJ1-6; possibly TRBD1 for D (5 bases). The CDR3 is 14 amino acids. V lost 1 base, J lost 9 bases, and 10 bases lay in between. Germline V gene data show CDR1 as LGHDT and CDR2 as YNNKEL (reference sequence). The CDR3 DNA sequence: TGTGCCAGCAGCCAAGCGTGGGGGGGTTCACCCCTCCACTTT. Translating gives CASSQAWGGSPLHF.

This chain joins TRBV7-2 and TRBJ2-3; 11 positions match TRBD2. Germline V gives CDR1 SGHTA, CDR2 FQGNSA. V dropped 5 bases and J dropped 4; count of bases not matched to a gene: 14. The CDR3 covers 18 residues. Written as DNA, the CDR3 is TGTGCCAGCAGCCCCCGCTTAGGGCTAGCGGGGGGTTCAGATACGCAGTATTTT. Translating it yields CASSPRLGLAGGSDTQYF.

This rearrangement joins TRBV18 to TRBJ1-6, with D perhaps matching TRBD1 (5 bases). The CDR3 contains 17 residues. Trimming took 2 bases from V and 2 from J, leaving 13 bases between them. Germline V gives CDR1 KGHSH, CDR2 LQKENI. CDR3 region: CASSPSRGTTYNSPLHF. The CDR3 nucleotides are TGTGCCAGCTCACCATCGCGGGGCACGACCTATAATTCACCCCTCCACTTT.

The chain couples TRBV18 to TRBJ1-5, with a weak D call TRBD1 (5 bases). The germline V gene has CDR1 KGHSH and CDR2 LQKENI. V lost 5 bases, J lost 7 bases, and 12 bases lay in between. This CDR3 has 13 residues. The chain's CDR3 is CASSGIRAQPQHF. In DNA, the CDR3 is TGTGCCAGCTCAGGGATCAGGGCGCAGCCCCAGCATTTT.

V usage is TRBV6-1 and J usage is TRBJ2-5; 9 bases align to TRBD2. V gave up 3 bases and J gave up 2 bases; unmatched junction bases: 13. Germline CDR1 MNHNS, CDR2 SASEGT. This CDR3 region has 18 residues. The CDR3 spells CASSDPVTSGRQQETQYF. For the CDR3, the DNA is TGTGCCAGCAGTGATCCGGTCACTAGCGGGCGGCAACAAGAGACCCAGTACTTC.

The V call is TRBV3-1 (or the pseudogene TRBV3-2), the J call TRBJ2-5, with a tentative D call TRBD2 (6 bases). This CDR3 spans 13 amino acids. Germline V gives CDR1 LGHDT, CDR2 YNNKEL (reference sequence). The germline V and J ends were trimmed by 4 bases and 3 bases, with 9 bases remaining between them. The CDR3 nucleotides read TGTGCCAGCAGCCGACGGGGGAAAGAGACCCAGTACTTC. The encoded protein is CASSRRGKETQYF.

V is TRBV7-9 and J is TRBJ2-7; D ambiguous. Per the germline V gene, CDR1 is SEHNR and CDR2 is FQNEAQ (reference sequence). The CDR3 runs to 12 residues. V lost 0 bases to trimming and J lost 4 bases, with 4 bases between them. In DNA, the CDR3 is TGTGCCAGCAGCTTAGCGACTTACGAGCAGTACTTC. Translated, it gives CASSLATYEQYF.

The V gene is TRBV29-1, the J gene TRBJ1-3; D is unclear. V was pared by 4 bases and J by 6 bases, with 13 bases between. The CDR3 length is 13 residues. CDR1 is SQVTM, CDR2 ANQGSEA, per germline. The CDR3 sequence: CSVVRGAQNTIYF. Written as DNA, the CDR3 is TGCAGCGTTGTTCGGGGAGCCCAAAACACCATATATTTT.

The CDR3 sequence: CASSYPPRDYEEQFF. In DNA form, the CDR3 reads TGTGCCAGCAGTTACCCGCCGAGGGACTATGAAGAGCAGTTCTTC. The V and J genes are TRBV6-6 and TRBJ2-1; 7 bases align to TRBD2. Germline V gives CDR1 MNHNY, CDR2 SVGAGI (reference sequence). CDR3 length: 15 amino acids. Trimming removed 2 bases from V and 10 bases from J; junction bases left unmatched: 11.

V gene TRBV5-6 combines with J gene TRBJ2-7; TRBD1 might be the D (5 bases). V was clipped by 3 bases and J by 3 bases, with 10 bases between them. The CDR3 extends over 13 amino acids. Germline V gene sequence: CDR1 SGHDT, CDR2 YYEEEE. The CDR3 nucleotides are TGTGCCAGCAGCTCCCTCAGGGACTACGAGCAGTACGTC. It yields the protein CASSSLRDYEQYV.

The J gene is TRBJ1-5, the V gene TRBV15, with a possible D match to TRBD1 (6 bases). The CDR3 covers 13 residues. V lost 9 bases, J lost 7 bases, and 16 bases lay in between. Germline CDR1 reads LNHNV; CDR2 reads YYDKDF (reference sequence). The CDR3 DNA is TGTGCCACAACCAACAGGGAAGGACAGCCCCAGCATTTT. Translation: CATTNREGQPQHF.

A few counts support this clone. The chain carries TRBV6-5 and TRBJ1-2; D may be TRBD1 (5 bases). CDR3 size: 14 residues. Per the germline V gene, CDR1 is MNHEY and CDR2 is SVGAGI. Trimming took 0 bases from V and 8 from J, leaving 13 bases between them. For the CDR3, the DNA is TGTGCCAGCAGTTACTCGTTTAAGGAGGGGGGCTACACCTTC. Residues: CASSYSFKEGGYTF.

The chain uses TRBV5-1 and TRBJ1-4, with TRBD1 matching 7 bases. Germline CDR1 SGHRS, CDR2 YFSETQ. Unmatched junction bases numbered 5, after V lost 4 bases and J lost 5 bases. The CDR3 totals 14 residues. CDR3 region: CASSPGQANEKLFF. DNA of the CDR3: TGCGCCAGCAGCCCCGGACAGGCCAATGAAAAACTGTTTTTT.

This sequence joins TRBV4-2 and TRBJ2-3; tentative D call: TRBD1 (7 bases). Trimming pared 0 bases from V and 7 bases from J, leaving 20 bases between. The CDR3 runs 17 residues. Per the germline V gene, CDR1 is LGHNA and CDR2 is YNFKEQ. CDR3: CASSQDGLQGLSNTQYF. The CDR3 region has the DNA TGTGCCAGCAGCCAAGACGGACTACAGGGGCTCAGCAATACGCAGTATTTT.

This chain uses TRBV10-3 with TRBJ1-5, with TRBD1 matching 9 bases. CDR1 is ENHRY, CDR2 SYGVKD, per germline. This CDR3 has 14 amino acids. The ends lost 6 bases at V and 3 bases at J; junction bases unmatched: 3. In DNA, the CDR3 is TGTGCCATCAGCCGGACAGGGGACAATCAGCCCCAGCATTTT. Encoded protein: CAISRTGDNQPQHF.

The gene calls are TRBV2 and TRBJ2-5, with D possibly matching TRBD1 (5 bases). CDR3 length equals 14 residues. Germline V gene sequence: CDR1 SNHLY, CDR2 FYNNEI. V was shortened by 4 bases and J by 0 bases, with 9 bases between the two germline ends. DNA of the CDR3: TGTGCCAGCAGTGCCGGACATTACCAAGAGACCCAGTACTTC. Encoded protein: CASSAGHYQETQYF.

V is TRBV7-9 and J is TRBJ1-2; D not certain. The CDR3 length is 13 residues. Germline loops: CDR1 SEHNR, CDR2 FQNEAQ (reference sequence). Trimming took 2 bases from V and 4 from J, leaving 8 bases between them. CDR3 sequence: CASSLLTLYGYTF. The CDR3 DNA sequence: TGTGCCAGCAGCTTATTGACACTCTATGGCTACACCTTC.

For the CDR3, the DNA is TGTGCCACCCAGGCCGGGACAGACAATCAGCCCCAGCATTTT. Its protein is CATQAGTDNQPQHF. V usage is TRBV15 and J usage is TRBJ1-5; 7 bases are a match to TRBD1. V gave up 8 bases and J gave up 3 bases; unmatched junction bases: 7. The CDR3 is 14 amino acids. Germline V lookup: CDR1 LNHNV, CDR2 YYDKDF (reference sequence).

This chain joins TRBV5-6 and TRBJ1-1; 7 positions match TRBD1. CDR1 SGHDT and CDR2 YYEEEE come from the germline V gene. This CDR3 has 15 residues. Trimming removed 2 bases from V and 4 bases from J; junction bases left unmatched: 8. The CDR3 sequence is CASSLEDRAFTEAFF. CDR3 nucleotide sequence: TGTGCCAGCAGCTTAGAAGACAGGGCCTTCACTGAAGCTTTCTTT.

The CDR3 spells CASSRRSSMASSYNEQFF. The CDR3 DNA sequence: TGTGCCAGCAGCCGAAGGAGCTCCATGGCGAGCTCCTACAATGAGCAGTTCTTC. V gene TRBV5-4 combines with J gene TRBJ2-1, with no clear D. Trimming pared 4 bases from V and 0 bases from J, leaving 20 bases between. This CDR3 region has 18 residues. The germline gives CDR1 SGHNT, CDR2 YYREEE (reference sequence).

The chain joins TRBV6-5 to TRBJ2-7, with TRBD1 matching 9 bases. Germline lookup yields CDR1 MNHEY and CDR2 SVGAGI. CDR3 length equals 14 residues. V shed 6 bases and J 7 bases; nucleotides not matched to a gene: 10. This chain's CDR3 is CASSNTGGSGEQYV. DNA of the CDR3: TGTGCCAGCAGCAATACAGGGGGCTCTGGGGAGCAGTACGTC.

This rearrangement joins TRBV2 to TRBJ1-6; 7 bases fit TRBD1. Looked up from germline, CDR1 is SNHLY and CDR2 is FYNNEI. With 5 bases clipped from V and 7 bases from J, the junction kept 11 bases outside the gene matches. The CDR3 extends over 16 amino acids. Here the CDR3 DNA reads TGTGCCAGCAGTCGACTGGGCCCCAGGGGGAATTCACCCCTCCACTTT. This sequence encodes CASSRLGPRGNSPLHF. The whole variable domain, filled in from reference TRBV2 and TRBJ1-6, reads EPEVTQTPSHQVTQMGQEVILRCVPISNHLYFYWYRQILGQKVEFLVSFYNNEISEKSEIFDDQFSVERPDGSNFTLKIRSTKLEDSAMYFCASSRLGPRGNSPLHFGNGTRLTVT.

The DNA for the CDR3 is TGTGCCAGCAGCAAGACAGGGGCCCTCTACGAGCAGTACTTC. It is translated as CASSKTGALYEQYF. The V call is TRBV7-2, the J call TRBJ2-7, with 8 bases lining up with TRBD1. The CDR3 contains 14 residues. Germline V gene sequence: CDR1 SGHTA, CDR2 FQGNSA. V lost 5 bases, J lost 3 bases, and 6 bases stayed unmatched.

The CDR3 reads CASSERGGWYEQYV. The CDR3, as DNA: TGTGCCAGCAGTGAACGGGGGGGCTGGTACGAGCAGTACGTC. This sequence joins TRBV2 and TRBJ2-7, with TRBD2 matching 8 bases. There are 14 residues in the CDR3. Unmatched junction bases numbered 4, after V lost 2 bases and J lost 4 bases. Germline assignment: CDR1 SNHLY and CDR2 FYNNEI.